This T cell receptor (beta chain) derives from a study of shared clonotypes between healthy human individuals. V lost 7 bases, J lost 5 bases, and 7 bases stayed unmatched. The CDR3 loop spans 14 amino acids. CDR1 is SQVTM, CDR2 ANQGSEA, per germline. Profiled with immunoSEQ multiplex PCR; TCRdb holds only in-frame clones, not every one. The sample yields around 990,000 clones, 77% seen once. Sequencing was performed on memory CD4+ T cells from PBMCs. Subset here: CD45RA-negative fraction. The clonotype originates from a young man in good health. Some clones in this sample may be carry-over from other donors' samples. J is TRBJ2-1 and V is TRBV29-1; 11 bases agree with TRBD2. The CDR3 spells CSGRGTSGDNEQFF. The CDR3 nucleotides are TGCAGCGGACGGGGGACTAGCGGAGACAATGAGCAGTTCTTC.